These T cell receptor beta chains were read from a single sample in a study of cytomegalovirus exposure and HLA in healthy donors. Generated by immunoSEQ multiplex PCR, the TCRdb table keeps only in-frame clones and is missing some. The sample lists about 190,000 clones; around 86% were seen once. The sequenced material came from PBMCs. The receptors shown here come from a woman under 30 in good health and CMV-seronegative. The CDR3 runs from the conserved cysteine through the conserved F or W. Clone size is not always given. Where it is, it says once, few, many or a class for expanded clones.

J gene: TRBJ2-7; V gene: TRBV15; clone size: -; CDR3 protein: CATSEGLAGAGSYEQYF
J gene: TRBJ2-7; V gene: TRBV5-4; clone size: -; CDR3 protein: CASSLEAGPYEQYF
J gene: TRBJ1-2; V gene: TRBV10-1; clone size: -; CDR3 protein: CASSSEGSGYTF
J gene: TRBJ2-1; V gene: TRBV7-8; clone size: -; CDR3 protein: CASSPELNSYNEQFF
J gene: TRBJ2-2; V gene: TRBV15; clone size: -; CDR3 protein: CATSRDSTTPAGELFF
J gene: TRBJ1-2; V gene: TRBV27; clone size: -; CDR3 protein: CASSGERGMMDGYTF
J gene: TRBJ2-7; V gene: TRBV19; clone size: -; CDR3 protein: CATQRSGGPSSYEQYF
J gene: TRBJ1-2; V gene: TRBV5-4; clone size: -; CDR3 protein: CASPPPTGIYGYTF
J gene: TRBJ2-5; V gene: TRBV5-1; clone size: -; CDR3 protein: CASSRTRAETQYF
J gene: TRBJ2-7; V gene: TRBV6-5; clone size: -; CDR3 protein: CASSYSLAGRSYEQYF
J gene: TRBJ2-7; V gene: TRBV7-2; clone size: -; CDR3 protein: CASIPRGRSYEQYF
J gene: TRBJ2-2; V gene: TRBV9; clone size: -; CDR3 protein: CASSERQATNTGELFF
J gene: TRBJ2-2; V gene: TRBV9; clone size: -; CDR3 protein: CASSVGLDSGGMLGELFF
J gene: TRBJ1-6; V gene: TRBV4-2; clone size: few; CDR3 protein: CASSQDYPSSYNSPLHF
J gene: TRBJ2-7; V gene: TRBV6-1; clone size: -; CDR3 protein: CASNRGGTYEQYF
J gene: TRBJ1-1; V gene: TRBV11-2; clone size: -; CDR3 protein: CASSSSDRGNTEAFF
J gene: TRBJ1-5; V gene: TRBV19; clone size: -; CDR3 protein: CASSYGDRINQPQHF
J gene: TRBJ1-2; V gene: TRBV30; clone size: -; CDR3 protein: CAWSQGSNYGYTF
J gene: TRBJ2-3; V gene: TRBV19; clone size: -; CDR3 protein: CASSSLGQGGDTQYF
J gene: TRBJ1-2; V gene: TRBV9; clone size: -; CDR3 protein: CASSPKSGGRKNYGYTF
J gene: TRBJ1-2; V gene: TRBV2; clone size: -; CDR3 protein: CASSDPIQQGVGYGYTF
J gene: TRBJ1-6; V gene: TRBV5-6; clone size: once; CDR3 protein: CASSRDRGNSPLHF
J gene: TRBJ2-3; V gene: TRBV6-5; clone size: -; CDR3 protein: CASSYPTGSRTDTQYF
J gene: TRBJ2-1; V gene: TRBV5-1; clone size: -; CDR3 protein: CASSEGQGSYNEQFF